These 29 T cell receptor beta chains were sequenced from one sample in a study of blood T cell repertoires in COVID-19. Libraries were prepared by immunoSEQ multiplex PCR; TCRdb keeps only in-frame clonotypes and omits some of them. The sample lists 52,000 or so clones; less than 85% were seen once. Sequenced material: peripheral blood. The receptors here all came from a man in his 70s with active COVID-19.

V and J are TRBV14 and TRBJ1-2; TRBD1 might be the D (5 bases). This CDR3 contains 14 residues. Trimming removed 0 bases at V and 7 bases at J, with 12 bases between. CDR1 is SGHDN, CDR2 FVKESK, per germline. Here the CDR3 DNA reads TGTGCCAGCAGCCAAGATCGGCAGGGAGGTGGCTACACCTTC. Its translation: CASSQDRQGGGYTF.

The CDR3 protein is CASSLNTGKWNTEAFF. In DNA, the CDR3 is TGTGCCAGCAGCTTAAACACAGGGAAATGGAACACTGAAGCTTTCTTT. V and J are TRBV5-4 and TRBJ1-1; D possibly corresponds to TRBD1 (6 bases). V shed 2 bases and J shed 1 base, with 15 bases lying between them. The CDR3 consists of 16 residues. From germline, CDR1 is SGHNT and CDR2 YYREEE (reference sequence).

The chain links TRBV11-2 to TRBJ2-3; TRBD1 is a possible D gene (5 bases). Germline V gene lookup returns CDR1 SGHAT and CDR2 FQNNGV. V was pared by 1 base and J by 4 bases, with 9 bases between. This CDR3 contains 14 residues. This chain's CDR3 is CASSLVQGPDTQYF. DNA of the CDR3: TGTGCCAGCAGCTTAGTCCAGGGCCCAGATACGCAGTATTTT.

The CDR3 DNA sequence: TGTGCCAGCAGCTCACTAGCGGGATCGGACAATGAGCAGTTCTTC. It yields the protein CASSSLAGSDNEQFF. V is TRBV27 and J is TRBJ2-1; 10 nucleotides align to TRBD2. V was clipped by 6 bases and J by 5 bases; unmatched bases: 7. The CDR3 has 15 residues. From germline, CDR1 is MNHEY and CDR2 SMNVEV (reference sequence).

This clone was found a few times. V and J are TRBV7-3 and TRBJ2-7; TRBD2 might be the D (6 bases). The germline V gene encodes CDR1 SGHTA and CDR2 FQGTGA. V was trimmed by 5 bases and J by 6 bases, leaving 14 bases between them. The CDR3 extends over 13 amino acids. For the CDR3, the DNA is TGTGCCAGCAGCGAGGACTACCATACCGAGCAGTACTTC. Amino acid sequence: CASSEDYHTEQYF.

The V gene is TRBV4-1, the J gene TRBJ2-3; 12 nucleotides line up with TRBD2. The CDR3 is 18 residues long. CDR1 and CDR2 from the germline V gene are MGHRA and YSYEKL. V was pared by 4 bases and J by 0 bases, with 8 bases of the junction left unmatched. The CDR3 is CASSPGRTSGTSTDTQYF. CDR3 DNA sequence: TGCGCCAGCAGCCCGGGTCGGACTAGCGGGACTAGCACAGATACGCAGTATTTT.

The J gene is TRBJ2-7, the V gene TRBV5-1; 11 bases map to TRBD1. Per germline, CDR1 SGHRS and CDR2 YFSETQ. The CDR3 sequence is 15 residues long. The trim removed 3 bases at V and 4 bases at J, leaving 6 bases unmatched. CDR3 residues: CASSSGQGARYEQYF. In DNA, the CDR3 is TGCGCCAGCAGCTCAGGACAGGGGGCGCGGTACGAGCAGTACTTC.

This clone was seen once. This chain connects TRBV5-1 to TRBJ2-5; the D gene is possibly TRBD2 (5 bases). The germline gives CDR1 SGHRS, CDR2 YFSETQ. The CDR3 is made up of 13 amino acids. V shed 6 bases and J shed 5 bases, with 14 bases lying between them. The CDR3 reads CASKDYPGETQYF. The CDR3 bases are TGCGCCAGCAAAGACTATCCCGGGGAGACCCAGTACTTC.

The chain joins TRBV15 to TRBJ2-3; D unclear. Germline V gives CDR1 LNHNV, CDR2 YYDKDF (reference sequence). The CDR3 sequence is 13 residues long. V lost 0 bases and J 7 bases, leaving 8 bases between the germline ends. CDR3 residues: CATSREPRHTQYF. DNA of the CDR3: TGTGCCACCAGCAGAGAACCGAGGCATACGCAGTATTTT.

At least ten counts were recorded for this clone. The CDR3 is CASSPRRGSNSPLHF. CDR3 nucleotides: TGTGCCAGCAGCCCCCGGCGGGGGTCGAATTCACCCCTCCACTTT. The chain recombines TRBV9 with TRBJ1-6; D is perhaps TRBD1 (5 bases). CDR3 length: 15 residues. V was clipped by 4 bases and J by 7 bases, with 15 bases between them. CDR1 and CDR2 (germline): SGDLS, YYNGEE.

Here the CDR3 reads CASSTTYGPNTGELFF. The CDR3 DNA sequence: TGTGCCAGCAGTACTACCTACGGCCCGAACACCGGGGAGCTGTTTTTT. The chain carries TRBV6-6 and TRBJ2-2; no clear D. Per germline, CDR1 MNHNY and CDR2 SVGAGI (reference sequence). The CDR3 length is 16 residues. Deletions cut 5 bases from V and 0 bases from J, with 13 bases between.

This clone was seen just once. The chain links TRBV7-9 to TRBJ2-7; D is possibly TRBD2 (6 bases). The CDR3 has 14 amino acids. Trimming removed 1 base at V and 7 bases at J, with 14 bases between. CDR1 and CDR2 (germline): SEHNR, FQNEAQ (reference sequence). The CDR3 spells CASSLGGGAGEQYF. Written as DNA, the CDR3 is TGTGCCAGCAGCTTAGGAGGCGGGGCCGGGGAGCAGTACTTC.

V gene TRBV6-2 or TRBV6-3 combines with J gene TRBJ2-3; perhaps TRBD2 as D (6 bases). The CDR3 sequence is 13 residues long. The V end was cut by 4 bases, the J end by 6 bases, with 11 bases between. Germline V gene data show CDR1 as MNHEY and CDR2 as SVGEGT. The CDR3 region has the DNA TGTGCCAGCAGTTCTAGGAGGGCCGATACGCAGTATTTT. Translated, it gives CASSSRRADTQYF.

The rearrangement links TRBV7-2 to TRBJ2-1; possibly TRBD2 for D (6 bases). Germline CDR1 reads SGHTA; CDR2 reads FQGNSA. This CDR3 spans 15 amino acids. The V end was cut by 5 bases, the J end by 0 bases, with 11 bases between. The CDR3 DNA sequence: TGTGCCAGCAGCCAAGCCGGGAGCTCCTACAATGAGCAGTTCTTC. The encoded protein is CASSQAGSSYNEQFF.

A single count supports this clone. The CDR3 sequence is CASSLASGQETQYF. In nucleotides, the CDR3 is TGTGCCAGCAGCTTAGCGAGCGGACAAGAGACCCAGTACTTC. The chain combines TRBV7-9 with TRBJ2-5; weak D call: TRBD2 (5 bases). This CDR3 is built from 14 residues. Per the germline V gene, CDR1 is SEHNR and CDR2 is FQNEAQ (reference sequence). V lost 0 bases to trimming and J lost 2 bases, with 7 bases between them.

This chain joins TRBV30 and TRBJ1-1; D is uncertain. Germline loops: CDR1 GTSNPN, CDR2 SVGIG (reference sequence). The CDR3 has 13 amino acids. V lost 5 bases to trimming and J lost 1 base, with 11 bases between them. The CDR3 sequence is CAWGPQANTEAFF. CDR3 in DNA: TGTGCCTGGGGCCCCCAGGCGAACACTGAAGCTTTCTTT.

The chain employs TRBV28 and TRBJ1-1, with D perhaps matching TRBD1 (5 bases). CDR3 length: 17 residues. CDR1 and CDR2 (germline): MDHEN, SYDVKM. V lost 6 bases to trimming and J lost 1 base, with 21 bases between them. The CDR3 nucleotides read TGTGCCAGCAGGGGGGGGTACCGACGGAAAAAGAACACTGAAGCTTTCTTT. Translated: CASRGGYRRKKNTEAFF.

The gene calls are TRBV2 and TRBJ1-5, with D possibly matching TRBD1 (5 bases). This CDR3 spans 14 amino acids. V was clipped by 1 base and J by 9 bases, with 13 bases between them. Germline CDR1 SNHLY, CDR2 FYNNEI. The CDR3 DNA follows: TGTGCCAGCAGTGAAGTTGGGGGGAGAGGGCCCCAGCATTTT. This gives the protein CASSEVGGRGPQHF.

The J gene is TRBJ2-1, the V gene TRBV11-3; D remains ambiguous. Trimming took 5 bases from V and 0 from J, leaving 14 bases between them. This CDR3 has 16 amino acids. Germline V gene sequence: CDR1 SGHNT, CDR2 YENEEA. The chain's CDR3 is CASSPEVQSSYNEQFF. In DNA, the CDR3 is TGTGCCAGCAGCCCAGAGGTTCAGAGCTCCTACAATGAGCAGTTCTTC.

The chain combines TRBV21-1 with TRBJ1-5. TRBV21-1 counts as a pseudogene. The CDR3 is 11 residues long. Here the CDR3 reads CARLLNQPQHF. CDR3 nucleotide sequence: TGTGCCAGACTCCTAAATCAGCCCCAGCATTTT.

This clone was observed once. The chain recombines TRBV9 with TRBJ2-7; 15 bases are shared with TRBD2. This CDR3 has 15 residues. V lost 3 bases to trimming and J lost 11 bases; unmatched junction nucleotides: 9. Germline CDR1 SGDLS, CDR2 YYNGEE. The chain's CDR3 is CASSALGLAGGEKYF. The CDR3 DNA reads as TGTGCCAGCAGCGCCCTGGGACTAGCGGGAGGAGAAAAGTACTTC.

The J gene is TRBJ2-5, the V gene TRBV27, with a possible D match to TRBD2 (6 bases). Germline V CDR1 and CDR2: MNHEY, SMNVEV (reference sequence). The CDR3 spans 13 residues. Trimming left V 0 bases short and J 4 bases short, with 6 bases between. CDR3 residues: CASSLSGGETQYF. The CDR3 nucleotides read TGTGCCAGCAGTTTATCGGGAGGAGAGACCCAGTACTTC.

The CDR3 bases are TGTGCCAGCAGCTCGGGACTAGCGGGAAACACAGATACGCAGTATTTT. Translating it yields CASSSGLAGNTDTQYF. The genes are TRBV7-9 and TRBJ2-3; 13 bases fit TRBD2. CDR3 length equals 16 residues. Germline lookup yields CDR1 SEHNR and CDR2 FQNEAQ (reference sequence). V trimming: 4 bases; J trimming: 2 bases; junction bases outside the gene matches: 3.

The chain couples TRBV4-2 to TRBJ2-7; 10 bases map to TRBD2. With 0 bases clipped from V and 3 bases from J, the junction kept 2 bases outside the gene matches. There are 15 residues in the CDR3. Germline V gives CDR1 LGHNA, CDR2 YNFKEQ. The CDR3 loop reads CASSQDRLAGYEQYF. The CDR3 nucleotides are TGTGCCAGCAGCCAAGACCGACTAGCGGGCTACGAGCAGTACTTC.

This rearrangement joins TRBV5-1 to TRBJ1-2, with D maybe TRBD1 (5 bases). Trimming pared 0 bases from V and 2 bases from J, leaving 20 bases between. This CDR3 spans 18 amino acids. Germline values: CDR1 SGHRS, CDR2 YFSETQ. The CDR3 region is CASSLVANSGGSNYGYTF. CDR3 nucleotides: TGCGCCAGCAGCTTGGTCGCCAACAGCGGGGGTTCCAACTATGGCTACACCTTC.

The chain joins TRBV20-1 to TRBJ2-1; D gene ambiguous. Germline CDR1 is DFQATT and CDR2 is SNEGSKA (reference sequence). The CDR3 extends over 11 amino acids. Trimming removed 6 bases at V and 0 bases at J, with 3 bases between. The CDR3 DNA follows: TGCAGTGCCGGCTCCTACAATGAGCAGTTCTTC. This gives the protein CSAGSYNEQFF.

The V call is TRBV6-6, the J call TRBJ1-6; 7 nucleotides agree with TRBD1. This CDR3 is 13 amino acids long. V was pared by 6 bases and J by 13 bases, with 9 bases of the junction left unmatched. The germline CDR1 and CDR2 sequences are MNHNY and SVGAGI (reference sequence). CDR3 protein: CASSPGQHSPLHF. DNA of the CDR3: TGTGCCAGCAGCCCGGGACAGCACTCTCCCCTCCACTTT.

The chain combines TRBV5-1 with TRBJ2-3, with D hard to call. The V gene lost 1 base and the J gene lost 2 bases, with 11 bases spanning the gap. The germline CDR1 and CDR2 sequences are SGHRS and YFSETQ. The CDR3 extends over 15 amino acids. The CDR3 here is CASSLSTRNTDTQYF. The CDR3 DNA follows: TGCGCCAGCAGCTTGTCGACAAGGAACACAGATACGCAGTATTTT.

The gene calls are TRBV6-5 and TRBJ2-1, with a possible D match to TRBD1 (6 bases). The CDR3 totals 15 residues. Trimming cost V 8 bases and J 8 bases, with 22 bases left between them. Germline CDR1 is MNHEY and CDR2 is SVGAGI. The CDR3 coding sequence is TGTGCCAGCCGGAAACAGGGTGGTTTCGGGGATGAGCAGTTCTTC. Translating it yields CASRKQGGFGDEQFF.